Listed below are T cell receptor beta chains from one sample, sequenced in a study of T cell responses to AZD1222 COVID-19 vaccine. Some clones are missing from TCRdb's copy, which holds only in-frame ones; the method was immunoSEQ multiplex PCR. Counted here are 79,000 or so clones, roughly 89% occurring once; the ten biggest clones make up 5.3%. Sample: peripheral blood, taken 28 days after the second AZD1222 dose. These receptors originate from an adult who received the AZD1222 COVID-19 vaccine. Both conserved end residues are part of each CDR3. Fields, in order: clone size, D gene, V gene, J gene, CDR3 protein, CDR3 DNA. The D gene is left open where the match is weak. The size entry is marked missing in some rows and otherwise reads once, few, many or a size class.

>-|TRBD2|TRBV30|TRBJ2-3
CAWSVLAGAKSSTDTQYF
TGTGCCTGGAGTGTACTAGCGGGGGCCAAATCTAGCACAGATACGCAGTATTTT
>-|-|TRBV6-5|TRBJ1-1
CASSSLGGPNTEAFF
TGTGCCAGCAGTTCCCTCGGGGGGCCGAACACTGAAGCTTTCTTT
>-|TRBD1|TRBV19|TRBJ1-5
CASSLGESTGIVQPQHF
TGTGCCAGTAGTTTAGGTGAGTCGACAGGGATAGTTCAGCCCCAGCATTTT
>-|-|TRBV6-2/TRBV6-3|TRBJ1-5
CASSYRLWPQHF
TGTGCCAGCAGTTACCGTCTTTGGCCCCAGCATTTT
>-|TRBD2|TRBV2|TRBJ2-1
CASSAPAGGAYNEQFF
TGTGCCAGCAGTGCCCCAGCGGGGGGCGCCTACAATGAGCAGTTCTTC
>-|-|TRBV11-3|TRBJ2-2
CASSLAALTGELFF
TGTGCCAGCAGCTTAGCGGCGCTAACCGGGGAGCTGTTTTTT
>-|-|TRBV5-8|TRBJ2-2
CASSRGTAWGTGELFF
TGTGCCAGCAGCCGGGGGACAGCGTGGGGCACCGGGGAGCTGTTTTTT
>once|-|TRBV3-1/TRBV3-2|TRBJ2-5
CASSQGRVQETQYF
TGTGCCAGCAGCCAAGGTCGAGTCCAAGAGACCCAGTACTTC
>-|-|TRBV21-1|TRBJ2-2
CASSKALSDTGELFF
TGTGCCAGCAGCAAAGCGCTTTCGGATACCGGGGAGCTGTTTTTT
>-|-|TRBV14|TRBJ2-1
CASSPLAATETYNEQFF
TGTGCCAGCAGCCCCCTCGCTGCGACAGAAACCTACAATGAGCAGTTCTTC
>-|TRBD1|TRBV7-9|TRBJ1-5
CASGTGTGAPTTHQPQHF
TGTGCCAGCGGTACCGGGACAGGGGCCCCTACAACACATCAGCCCCAGCATTTT
>-|-|TRBV6-5|TRBJ1-5
CASKLDNGNQPQHF
TGTGCCAGCAAACTCGACAACGGCAATCAGCCCCAGCATTTT
>-|TRBD2|TRBV24-1|TRBJ2-5
CATAPIAGGGETQYF
TGTGCCACCGCTCCCATAGCGGGGGGGGGAGAGACCCAGTACTTC
>few|-|TRBV28|TRBJ1-5
CASSLSENQPQHF
TGTGCCAGCAGTTTATCGGAAAATCAGCCCCAGCATTTT
>once|TRBD1|TRBV2|TRBJ1-4
CATRIDRGLIEKLFF
TGTGCCACCCGGATCGACAGGGGGCTCATCGAAAAACTGTTTTTT
>-|-|TRBV11-3|TRBJ2-7
CASSLDDRIFSYEQYF
TGTGCCAGCAGCTTAGACGACCGAATTTTCTCCTACGAGCAGTACTTC
>-|TRBD1|TRBV3-1/TRBV3-2|TRBJ1-4
CASSQDTGVNEKLFF
TGTGCCAGCAGCCAAGATACAGGGGTGAATGAAAAACTGTTTTTT
>-|TRBD2|TRBV27|TRBJ2-5
CASMGKRGRIQETQYF
TGTGCCAGCATGGGGAAGCGGGGGCGAATTCAAGAGACCCAGTACTTC
>few|-|TRBV7-9|TRBJ1-1
CASSYDRVEAFF
TGTGCCAGCAGCTACGACAGAGTCGAAGCTTTCTTT
>-|TRBD1|TRBV6-2/TRBV6-3|TRBJ2-5
CASSTRRGGRRETQYF
TGTGCCAGCAGTACCCGCCGAGGGGGCCGTAGGGAGACCCAGTACTTC
>-|-|TRBV5-5|TRBJ1-1
CASSLGPSMNTEAFF
TGTGCCAGCAGCTTGGGACCGAGCATGAACACTGAAGCTTTCTTT
>-|-|TRBV28|TRBJ1-1
CASSFRKGGHTEAFF
TGTGCCAGCAGTTTCCGCAAGGGGGGGCACACTGAAGCTTTCTTT
>-|TRBD2|TRBV7-2|TRBJ2-7
CASSLRTSGVYEQYF
TGTGCCAGCAGCTTAAGGACTAGCGGGGTATACGAGCAGTACTTC
>-|TRBD1|TRBV30|TRBJ1-4
CAWSTGQATNEKLFF
TGTGCCTGGAGCACCGGACAGGCAACTAATGAAAAACTGTTTTTT
>once|-|TRBV6-5|TRBJ2-7
CASGPGHYYEQYF
TGTGCCAGCGGCCCGGGACATTACTACGAGCAGTACTTC
>-|TRBD1|TRBV5-1|TRBJ2-3
CASSLVAGGSTDTQYF
TGCGCCAGCAGCTTGGTGGCAGGGGGTAGCACAGATACGCAGTATTTT
>-|TRBD1|TRBV6-5|TRBJ2-1
CASSPTGASHEQFF
TGTGCCAGCAGTCCCACAGGGGCGTCCCATGAGCAGTTCTTC
>-|-|TRBV7-2|TRBJ1-1
CASSSAGGLNTEAFF
TGTGCCAGCAGCTCGGCCGGAGGGCTGAACACTGAAGCTTTCTTT